One and the same sample provided the 10 T cell receptor beta chains below, sequenced in a study of T cells in Graves' hyperthyroidism and ophthalmopathy. Amplified regions were TCR beta CDR3 sequences from RNA transcripts. The HTBI set primed first-round TCR CDR3 RT-PCR. MiXCR, run by TCRdb on the multiplex PCR reads, gives a single entry per CDR3 protein. The sample lists 550,000 to 850,000 distinct CDR3 sequences; about 19% were seen once. The sample consisted of blood. These receptors were collected from a woman in her forties or fifties with Graves' hyperthyroidism that later progressed to Graves' ophthalmopathy.

The chain has TRBV2 and TRBJ1-4; D may be TRBD1 (5 bases). CDR1 is SNHLY, CDR2 FYNNEI, per germline. V was clipped by 7 bases and J by 0 bases, with 12 bases between them. There are 15 residues in the CDR3. CDR3: CASIVGTTTNEKLFF. DNA for the CDR3: TGTGCCAGCATCGTGGGGACTACAACTAATGAAAAACTGTTTTTT.

The genes are TRBV6-4 and TRBJ2-1; the match to TRBD1 covers 9 bases. V lost 3 bases, J lost 8 bases, and 5 bases stayed unmatched. The CDR3 is 14 amino acids. Per germline, CDR1 MRHNA and CDR2 SNTAGT. DNA for the CDR3: TGTGCCAGCAGTGAGTCGACAGGGGGTCATGAGCAGTTCTTC. It translates to CASSESTGGHEQFF.

The genes are TRBV10-3 and TRBJ1-4; TRBD1 agrees at 7 bases. Germline V CDR1 and CDR2: ENHRY, SYGVKD. CDR3 size: 17 residues. V lost 0 bases and J lost 4; bases outside the gene matches: 8. This CDR3 reads CAISESYGGTDNEKLFF. The CDR3 DNA follows: TGTGCCATCAGTGAGTCGTATGGCGGGACAGATAATGAAAAACTGTTTTTT.

Ten or more counts support this clonotype. The chain couples TRBV11-2 to TRBJ2-1, with D possibly TRBD1 on 6 matching bases. This CDR3 has 15 residues. Trimming took 4 bases from V and 6 from J, leaving 16 bases between them. From germline, CDR1 is SGHAT and CDR2 FQNNGV. The CDR3 loop is CASSSPLRGPNEQFF. CDR3 DNA: TGTGCCAGCAGCTCCCCTCTCAGGGGCCCCAATGAGCAGTTCTTC.

The rearrangement uses TRBV12-3 or TRBV12-4 and TRBJ1-6; D may be TRBD1 (5 bases). This CDR3 has 12 amino acids. Trimming took off 10 bases at V and 9 bases at J, with 13 bases between the two ends. CDR3 residues: CATVRGGSPLHF. CDR3 nucleotide sequence: TGTGCCACCGTTCGGGGGGGTTCACCCCTCCACTTT.

This clonotype came up many times. The chain has TRBV3-1 and TRBJ1-5; TRBD1 matches 7 bases. This CDR3 has 16 amino acids. Trimming removed 2 bases from V and 3 bases from J; junction bases left unmatched: 7. Germline V gene sequence: CDR1 LGHDT, CDR2 YNNKEL (reference sequence). CDR3 region: CASSQTGEGYNQPQHF. CDR3 in DNA: TGTGCCAGCAGCCAAACAGGGGAAGGATACAATCAGCCCCAGCATTTT.

The V and J genes are TRBV27 and TRBJ2-1; tentative D call: TRBD1 (5 bases). V was shortened by 4 bases and J by 0 bases, with 16 bases between the two germline ends. The CDR3 contains 17 residues. Germline V gene sequence: CDR1 MNHEY, CDR2 SMNVEV (reference sequence). The CDR3 DNA follows: TGTGCCAGCAGTTCAAGGACATTCCTGAGCTCCTACAATGAGCAGTTCTTC. Its protein is CASSSRTFLSSYNEQFF.

This clonotype was seen many times. This sequence joins TRBV20-1 and TRBJ2-1, with a weak D call TRBD2 (6 bases). Trimming removed 0 bases from V and 0 bases from J, with 12 bases in between. The CDR3 runs to 16 residues. Per the germline V gene, CDR1 is DFQATT and CDR2 is SNEGSKA (reference sequence). CDR3 DNA sequence: TGCAGTGCTAGAGATCGGGACGGGAGCTCCTACAATGAGCAGTTCTTC. This codes for CSARDRDGSSYNEQFF.

This clonotype has a handful of counts. The chain uses TRBV13 and TRBJ2-5; D is possibly TRBD2 (5 bases). The germline CDR1 and CDR2 sequences are PRHDT and FYEKMQ (reference sequence). V dropped 5 bases and J dropped 2 bases, with 15 bases sitting between them. The length of the CDR3 is 15 residues. Written as DNA, the CDR3 is TGTGCCAGCAGCCCTACATGGACTCTACAAGAGACCCAGTACTTC. Residues: CASSPTWTLQETQYF.

This clonotype was counted at least ten times. The chain has TRBV5-4 and TRBJ1-2; TRBD1 aligns across 11 bases. V lost 4 bases to trimming and J lost 4 bases; unmatched junction nucleotides: 6. The CDR3 length is 15 residues. Germline values: CDR1 SGHNT, CDR2 YYREEE (reference sequence). CDR3 residues: CASSERTGGLYGYTF. CDR3 bases: TGTGCCAGCAGCGAACGGACAGGGGGCCTCTATGGCTACACCTTC.